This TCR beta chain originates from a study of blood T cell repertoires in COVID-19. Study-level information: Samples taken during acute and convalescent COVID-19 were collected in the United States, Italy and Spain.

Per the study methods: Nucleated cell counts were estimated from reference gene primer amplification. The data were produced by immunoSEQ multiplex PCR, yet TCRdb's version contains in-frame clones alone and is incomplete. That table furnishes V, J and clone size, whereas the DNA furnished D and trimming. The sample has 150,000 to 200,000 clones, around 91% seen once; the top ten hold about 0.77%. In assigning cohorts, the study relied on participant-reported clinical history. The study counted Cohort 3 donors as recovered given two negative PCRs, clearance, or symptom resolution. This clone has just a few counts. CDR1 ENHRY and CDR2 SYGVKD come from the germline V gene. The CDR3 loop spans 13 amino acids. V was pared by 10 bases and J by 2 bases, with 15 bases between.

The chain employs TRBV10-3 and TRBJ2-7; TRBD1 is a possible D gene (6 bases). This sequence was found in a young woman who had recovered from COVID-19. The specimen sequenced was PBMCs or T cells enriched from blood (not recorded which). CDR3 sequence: CASVNRVPYEQYF. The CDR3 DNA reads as TGTGCCAGCGTTAACAGGGTCCCCTACGAGCAGTACTTC.